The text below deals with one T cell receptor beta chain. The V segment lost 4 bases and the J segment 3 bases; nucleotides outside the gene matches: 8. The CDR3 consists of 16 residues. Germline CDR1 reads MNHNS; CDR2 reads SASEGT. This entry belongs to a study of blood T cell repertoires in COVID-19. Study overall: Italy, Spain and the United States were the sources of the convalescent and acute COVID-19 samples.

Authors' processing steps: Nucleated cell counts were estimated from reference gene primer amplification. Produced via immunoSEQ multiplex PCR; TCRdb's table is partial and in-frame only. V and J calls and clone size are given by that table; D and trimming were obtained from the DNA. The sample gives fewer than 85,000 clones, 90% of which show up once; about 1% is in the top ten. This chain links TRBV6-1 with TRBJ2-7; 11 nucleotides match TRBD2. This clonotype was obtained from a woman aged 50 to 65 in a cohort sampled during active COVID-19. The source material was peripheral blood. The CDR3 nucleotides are TGTGCCAGCAGTGGGACCCCGGGACTAGCGGACTACGAGCAGTACTTC. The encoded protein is CASSGTPGLADYEQYF.